This T cell receptor (beta chain) was observed in a study of cytomegalovirus exposure and HLA in healthy donors. Study conclusions and caveats: Rarity held for most TCR sequences, but there were some public TCRs that occurred in many donors.

The study ran its PCR with 60 Vbeta and 13 Jbeta primers. Using immunoSEQ multiplex PCR, the repertoire was profiled, and TCRdb retains in-frame clones only, with some absent. The repertoire holds around 120,000 clones, with about 80% as singletons. About this clone: Antigen: not known.

This CDR3 comprises 14 residues. V lost 4 bases and J lost 3; bases outside the gene matches: 3. The germline V gene has CDR1 MNHEY and CDR2 SMNVEV (reference sequence). The chain has TRBV27 and TRBJ1-5; TRBD1 aligns across 7 bases. This clonotype was sampled from a woman between 50 and 59 years old in good health and CMV-seronegative. The sample was PBMCs. The CDR3 nucleotides are TGTGCCAGCAGTTGGGACAGCTCCAATCAGCCCCAGCATTTT. The encoded protein is CASSWDSSNQPQHF.